These T cell receptor beta chains were read from a single sample in a study of blood T cell repertoires in COVID-19. The table came from immunoSEQ multiplex PCR; TCRdb's copy has only in-frame clones and leaves some out. The sample holds roughly 50,000 clones, roughly 85% seen once. Sequenced: peripheral blood. The receptor set was obtained from a man aged 55 to 69 with acute or convalescent COVID-19. Both conserved end residues are part of each CDR3. A D gene is named only where the DNA matches it firmly. Where a row states a size, it is once, few, many or the class of an expanded clone; other rows omit it.

clone_size,d_call,j_call,v_call,cdr3_aa,cdr3_nt
NA,NA,TRBJ1-1,TRBV24-1,CATSDWDTHEAFF,TGTGCCACCAGTGATTGGGACACCCATGAAGCTTTCTTT
few,NA,TRBJ2-1,TRBV2,CASRTSIVDEQFF,TGTGCCAGCAGGACTAGTATCGTAGATGAGCAGTTCTTC
NA,NA,TRBJ1-4,TRBV28,CASSLPPGNEKLFF,TGTGCCAGCAGTTTACCCCCAGGAAATGAAAAACTGTTTTTT
NA,NA,TRBJ2-3,TRBV10-2,CASIRTVTDTQYF,TGCGCCAGCATCCGGACAGTCACAGATACGCAGTATTTT
once,NA,TRBJ2-1,TRBV19,CASRLSSGEQFF,TGTGCCAGTAGACTATCTTCCGGTGAGCAGTTCTTC
NA,TRBD1,TRBJ1-1,TRBV7-9,CASSWGTGGTEAFF,TGTGCCAGCAGCTGGGGGACAGGGGGCACTGAAGCTTTCTTT
few,TRBD2,TRBJ2-2,TRBV10-3,CAISEPGLAGNTGELFF,TGTGCCATCAGTGAGCCGGGACTAGCGGGGAACACCGGGGAGCTGTTTTTT
NA,TRBD1,TRBJ2-7,TRBV28,CASRWDRGTDEQYF,TGTGCCAGCAGATGGGACAGGGGGACAGACGAGCAGTACTTC
NA,TRBD1,TRBJ1-4,TRBV30,CAWSGGQGIGKLFF,TGTGCCTGGAGTGGCGGACAGGGGATTGGAAAACTGTTTTTT
NA,TRBD2,TRBJ2-7,TRBV19,CASRSTSGAYSYEQYF,TGTGCCAGTAGGTCGACTAGCGGGGCTTACTCCTACGAGCAGTACTTC
NA,NA,TRBJ1-2,TRBV12-3/TRBV12-4,CASSEGYGYTF,TGTGCCAGCAGCGAGGGCTATGGCTACACCTTC
once,NA,TRBJ2-1,TRBV19,CASSITDGNEQFF,TGTGCCAGTAGTATAACAGACGGCAATGAGCAGTTCTTC